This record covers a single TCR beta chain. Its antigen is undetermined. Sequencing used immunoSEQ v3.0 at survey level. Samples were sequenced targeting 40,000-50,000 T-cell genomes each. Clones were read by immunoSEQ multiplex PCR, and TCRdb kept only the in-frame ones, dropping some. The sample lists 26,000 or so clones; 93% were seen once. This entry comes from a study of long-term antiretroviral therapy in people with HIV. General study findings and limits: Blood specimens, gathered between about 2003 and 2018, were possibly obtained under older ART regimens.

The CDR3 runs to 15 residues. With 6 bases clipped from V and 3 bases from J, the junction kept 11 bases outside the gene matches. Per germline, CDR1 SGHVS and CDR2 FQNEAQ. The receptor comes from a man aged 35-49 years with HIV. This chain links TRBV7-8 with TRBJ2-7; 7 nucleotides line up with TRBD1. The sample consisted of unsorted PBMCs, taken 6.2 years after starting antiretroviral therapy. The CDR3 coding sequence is TGTGCCAGCAGACATACAGGGGTCTTAAGCTACGAGCAGTACTTC. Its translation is CASRHTGVLSYEQYF.